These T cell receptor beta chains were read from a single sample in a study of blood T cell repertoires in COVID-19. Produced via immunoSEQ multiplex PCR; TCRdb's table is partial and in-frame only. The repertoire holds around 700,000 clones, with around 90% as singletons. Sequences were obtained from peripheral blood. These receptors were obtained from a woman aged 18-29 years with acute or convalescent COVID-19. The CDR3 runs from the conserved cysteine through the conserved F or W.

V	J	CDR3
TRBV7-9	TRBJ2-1	CASSLGGRQGVYNEQFF
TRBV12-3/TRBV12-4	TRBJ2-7	CASSLKSFYEQYF
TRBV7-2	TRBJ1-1	CASRSGTVTSEAFF
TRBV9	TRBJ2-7	CASSPSPGTTYEQYF
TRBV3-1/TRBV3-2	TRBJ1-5	CASSQVQSNQPQHF
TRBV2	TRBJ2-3	CASMRDTQYF
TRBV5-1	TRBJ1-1	CASSSPTGLSTEAFF
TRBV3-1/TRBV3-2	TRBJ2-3	CASSPRGGGSTDTQYF
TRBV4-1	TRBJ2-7	CASSQVSGQSYEQYF
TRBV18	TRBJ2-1	CASSETKDYGEQFF
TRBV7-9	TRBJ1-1	CASSLAVTVNTEAFF
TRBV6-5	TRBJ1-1	CASSYTPGQPNTEAFF
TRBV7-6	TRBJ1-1	CASSFRTGRSVTEAFF
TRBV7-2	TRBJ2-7	CASSLLASGAYEQYF
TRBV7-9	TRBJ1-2	CASSSPRDISHGYTF
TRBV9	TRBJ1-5	CASSAGGGGNQPQHF
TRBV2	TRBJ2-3	CASGQGGGTDTQYF
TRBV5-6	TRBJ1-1	CASSSQDYTEAFF
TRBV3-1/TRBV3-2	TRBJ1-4	CASSHFGRVGRADKKLFF
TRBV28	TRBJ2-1	CASRGLLAGGHRSYNEQFF
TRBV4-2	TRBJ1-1	CASSQPTWGTGFEAFF
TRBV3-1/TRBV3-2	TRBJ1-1	CASSQGLADTEAFF
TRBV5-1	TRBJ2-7	CASSRTGHPGSYEQYF